This TCR beta chain was sequenced for a study of cytomegalovirus exposure and HLA in healthy donors. Study results and caveats: The study labeled under 200 TCR beta chains cytomegalovirus-associated.

Per the germline V gene, CDR1 is LGHNA and CDR2 is YNFKEQ. The CDR3 spans 15 residues. The V gene lost 4 bases and the J gene lost 2 bases, with 14 bases spanning the gap. The PCR used 60 Vbeta and 13 Jbeta primers. Sequencing used immunoSEQ multiplex PCR; TCRdb keeps in-frame clones, though not all of them. The sample includes about 38,000 clones, 70% to 90% of them seen just once. As concerns this clone: Its cognate antigen is unknown.

The origin of this receptor is a woman in her 40s in good health and CMV-seropositive. The material sequenced was PBMCs. This chain joins TRBV4-2 and TRBJ1-2; tentatively, D is TRBD1 (5 bases). The CDR3 DNA follows: TGTGCCAGCAGCCCTTCAGGGCGACTCAACTATGGCTACACCTTC. Its translation: CASSPSGRLNYGYTF.